The rows below give T cell receptor beta chains drawn from one sample of a study of T-cell reconstitution after alpha-beta-depleted transplantation in children. TCRdb recomputed calls from the PCR reads with MiXCR, one row per CDR3 protein. The sample comprises just over 950,000 distinct CDR3 sequences, about 30% of which are singletons, and about 28% rests with the top ten. Here the sequenced sample was PBMCs, mostly from graft donor cells, taken 360 days after TCRalphabeta/CD19-depleted stem cell transplant. The receptors originated from a boy under two years old who had a stem cell transplant for SCID, so the T cells may come from the graft donor. CDR3s include the opening cysteine and the closing phenylalanine or tryptophan. The order of the fields is CDR3 protein, CDR3 DNA, J gene, V gene, clone size, D gene. D genes are given only for firm matches. Clone size is not always given. Where it is, it says once, few, many or a class for expanded clones.

CASSPPSGVAGKTEQFF,TGTGCCAGCTCACCACCCTCCGGGGTAGCGGGGAAGACTGAGCAGTTCTTC,TRBJ2-1,TRBV18,.,TRBD2
CASSYSRGFHEQFF,TGTGCCAGCAGTTACTCGAGAGGGTTTCATGAGCAGTTCTTC,TRBJ2-1,TRBV6-5,few,.
CASSAGTISYEQYF,TGTGCCAGCTCCGCCGGGACTATCTCCTACGAGCAGTACTTC,TRBJ2-7,TRBV18,.,TRBD2
CSQEEQGYYGYTF,TGCAGTCAGGAGGAGCAGGGCTACTATGGCTACACCTTC,TRBJ1-2,TRBV20-1,.,.
CASSFGLQSETQYF,TGTGCCAGCAGCTTTGGTCTCCAAAGCGAGACCCAGTACTTC,TRBJ2-5,TRBV5-5,few,.
CASSPTWTDPFPEQFF,TGCGCCAGCAGCCCCACCTGGACCGACCCTTTTCCTGAGCAGTTCTTC,TRBJ2-1,TRBV4-3,.,.
CASSPLGQGAYEQYF,TGTGCCAGCAGCCCCCTAGGCCAGGGGGCTTACGAGCAGTACTTC,TRBJ2-7,TRBV7-2,few,TRBD1
CASSQEGPGEYEQYF,TGTGCCAGCAGCCAAGAGGGTCCGGGGGAGTACGAGCAGTACTTC,TRBJ2-7,TRBV4-2,.,.
CASTSVGGKQFF,TGTGCCAGCACCTCGGTAGGGGGAAAGCAGTTCTTC,TRBJ2-1,TRBV7-2,few,.
CASSLASLAGGSETQYF,TGCGCCAGCAGCTTGGCCTCTCTAGCGGGGGGCTCTGAGACCCAGTACTTC,TRBJ2-5,TRBV5-1,.,TRBD2
CSARSGTGEDEQYF,TGCAGTGCTAGATCCGGGACAGGGGAGGACGAGCAGTACTTC,TRBJ2-7,TRBV20-1,.,TRBD1
CASSLGTTGEQTQYF,TGTGCCAGCAGCTTAGGGACAACCGGGGAGCAGACCCAGTACTTC,TRBJ2-5,TRBV11-2,many,.
CASSLKGTSWETQYF,TGTGCCAGCAGTTTAAAGGGGACTAGCTGGGAGACCCAGTACTTC,TRBJ2-5,TRBV27,few,TRBD2
CSARDFPLGKTDTQYF,TGCAGTGCTAGAGATTTCCCCTTAGGCAAGACAGATACGCAGTATTTT,TRBJ2-3,TRBV20-1,few,.
CSVVVAAFSYEQYF,TGCAGCGTTGTGGTGGCCGCCTTCTCCTACGAGCAGTACTTC,TRBJ2-7,TRBV29-1,many,.
CASRVTGTGANVLTF,TGTGCCAGCAGGGTTACAGGGACTGGGGCCAACGTCCTGACTTTC,TRBJ2-6,TRBV2,few,.
CASSLLATGELFF,TGCGCCAGCAGCTTGCTGGCCACCGGGGAGCTGTTTTTT,TRBJ2-2,TRBV5-1,many,.
CASSPADVSHEQYF,TGTGCCAGCAGTCCGGCAGACGTATCCCACGAGCAGTACTTC,TRBJ2-7,TRBV27,.,.
CSASGRLHNEQFF,TGCAGCGCCTCCGGCAGGCTCCACAATGAGCAGTTCTTC,TRBJ2-1,TRBV29-1,.,.
CSGGPTQETQYF,TGCAGCGGCGGACCCACGCAAGAGACCCAGTACTTC,TRBJ2-5,TRBV29-1,.,.
CASSLTGTDEKLFF,TGCGCCAGCAGCTTGACTGGGACAGATGAAAAACTGTTTTTT,TRBJ1-4,TRBV5-1,.,TRBD1
CASSLGTGLSYEQYF,TGTGCCAGCAGCTTAGGTACAGGGCTCTCCTACGAGCAGTACTTC,TRBJ2-7,TRBV7-9,.,.
CASSQRGTVNTGELFF,TGTGCCAGCAGCCAGCGGGGGACAGTCAACACCGGGGAGCTGTTTTTT,TRBJ2-2,TRBV11-2,.,.
CSVPSREGVTDTQYF,TGCAGCGTTCCTTCCAGGGAGGGCGTCACAGATACGCAGTATTTT,TRBJ2-3,TRBV29-1,.,TRBD2
CASSTDPGGADGYTF,TGTGCCAGCAGCACGGACCCAGGGGGCGCGGATGGCTACACCTTC,TRBJ1-2,TRBV5-4,few,TRBD1
CASSQAKQDTQYF,TGTGCCAGCAGCCAAGCCAAACAGGATACGCAGTATTTT,TRBJ2-3,TRBV4-2,.,.
CASSSRERTDTQYF,TGCGCCAGCAGCTCGAGGGAACGCACAGATACGCAGTATTTT,TRBJ2-3,TRBV5-1,many,.
CASSLRTSGGPGDRDTQYF,TGCGCCAGCAGCTTGCGGACTAGCGGGGGTCCCGGGGATCGAGATACGCAGTATTTT,TRBJ2-3,TRBV5-1,.,TRBD2
CASSPGPNNEKLFF,TGCGCCAGCAGCCCGGGACCGAATAATGAAAAACTGTTTTTT,TRBJ1-4,TRBV4-3,.,.
CASSPTAWEQYF,TGTGCCAGCAGCCCGACAGCTTGGGAGCAGTACTTC,TRBJ2-7,TRBV12-3/TRBV12-4,.,.
CASLRTRGTDTQYF,TGTGCCAGCTTACGGACCCGTGGCACAGATACGCAGTATTTT,TRBJ2-3,TRBV12-3/TRBV12-4,few,.
CASSNTRDTQYF,TGTGCCAGCTCGAATACGAGAGATACGCAGTATTTT,TRBJ2-3,TRBV12-3/TRBV12-4,few,.
CASRRTSGGSSYNEQFF,TGTGCCAGCAGGCGGACTAGCGGGGGGAGTTCCTACAATGAGCAGTTCTTC,TRBJ2-1,TRBV7-9,.,TRBD2
CASRIGEAQYF,TGTGCCAGCAGGATCGGAGAGGCCCAGTACTTC,TRBJ2-5,TRBV7-2,.,.
CASSLGPGNPYEQYF,TGTGCCAGCAGCTTAGGTCCAGGCAATCCCTACGAGCAGTACTTC,TRBJ2-7,TRBV13,few,.
CASKGFRDSVEEQFF,TGCGCCAGCAAGGGCTTCCGGGACTCGGTAGAAGAGCAGTTCTTC,TRBJ2-1,TRBV4-1,few,.
CASSQDIRTGEYEQYF,TGCGCCAGCAGCCAAGATATACGGACAGGGGAATACGAGCAGTACTTC,TRBJ2-7,TRBV4-3,few,TRBD1
CASSRQTANTGELFF,TGTGCCAGCAGCAGACAGACCGCGAACACCGGGGAGCTGTTTTTT,TRBJ2-2,TRBV9,.,.
CASSLIWGAHQPQHF,TGTGCCAGCAGTTTGATTTGGGGGGCTCATCAGCCCCAGCATTTT,TRBJ1-5,TRBV12-3/TRBV12-4,.,.
CASSPRTGAGADTQYF,TGTGCCAGCAGCCCCCGGACAGGGGCAGGCGCAGATACGCAGTATTTT,TRBJ2-3,TRBV9,few,TRBD1
CASRPSGGEETQYF,TGTGCCAGCAGGCCTAGCGGGGGAGAAGAGACCCAGTACTTC,TRBJ2-5,TRBV12-3/TRBV12-4,.,TRBD2
CSARDYGGNEKLFF,TGCAGTGCTAGAGATTACGGGGGTAATGAAAAACTGTTTTTT,TRBJ1-4,TRBV20-1,few,.
CASSQAEGAGGFKGTQYF,TGCGCCAGCAGCCAAGCGGAGGGAGCGGGGGGGTTCAAGGGTACGCAGTATTTT,TRBJ2-3,TRBV4-1,few,TRBD2